The table lists the clone carrying this T cell receptor beta chain with many counts. As yet, its antigen is unknown. The V gene lost 6 bases and the J gene lost 2 bases, with 13 bases spanning the gap. This CDR3 is built from 14 residues. The germline V gene encodes CDR1 SNHLY and CDR2 FYNNEI. The data originate from a study of T cells in Graves' hyperthyroidism and ophthalmopathy. General observations from the study: Median prediction lead before ophthalmopathy onset was 6.5 to 7 months with the model.

Authors of the study amplified TCR beta CDR3 regions from RNA transcripts. HTBI primers were employed in a first-round RT-PCR of the TCR CDR3. From the multiplex PCR reads, TCRdb called clonotypes with MiXCR, one entry per CDR3 protein. Of 500,000 to 600,000 distinct CDR3 sequences listed, 35% to 55% are singletons. For Graves' hyperthyroidism to be stable, ophthalmopathy could not progress within 18 months. Criteria for exclusion of patients were uncontrolled infection, other autoimmune disease, pregnancy or lactation. Orbital computed tomography and thyroid ultrasound, together with serum TRAb and thyroxine and clinical symptoms, were used for diagnoses.

The chain employs TRBV2 and TRBJ2-5, with TRBD1 as a possible D gene (6 bases). Sequenced: peripheral blood or thyroid tissue (not recorded which). The sequence was obtained from a woman younger than 30 with Graves' hyperthyroidism. In nucleotides, the CDR3 is TGTGCCAGCAGCGAATACAGGGTTCAAGAGACCCAGTACTTC. Protein sequence: CASSEYRVQETQYF.